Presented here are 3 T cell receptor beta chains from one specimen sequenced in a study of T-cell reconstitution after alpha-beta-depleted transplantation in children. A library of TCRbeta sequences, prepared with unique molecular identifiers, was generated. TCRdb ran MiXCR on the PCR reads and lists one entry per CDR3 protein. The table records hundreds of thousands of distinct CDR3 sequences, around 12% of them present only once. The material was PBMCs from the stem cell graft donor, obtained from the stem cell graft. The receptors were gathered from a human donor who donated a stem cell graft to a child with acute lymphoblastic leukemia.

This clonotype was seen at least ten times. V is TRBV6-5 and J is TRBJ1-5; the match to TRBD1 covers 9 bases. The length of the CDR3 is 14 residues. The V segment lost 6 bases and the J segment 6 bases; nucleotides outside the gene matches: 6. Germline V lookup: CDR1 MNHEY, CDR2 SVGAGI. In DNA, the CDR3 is TGTGCCAGCAGACCGACAGGGGGAGGTCAGCCCCAGCATTTT. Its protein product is CASRPTGGGQPQHF.

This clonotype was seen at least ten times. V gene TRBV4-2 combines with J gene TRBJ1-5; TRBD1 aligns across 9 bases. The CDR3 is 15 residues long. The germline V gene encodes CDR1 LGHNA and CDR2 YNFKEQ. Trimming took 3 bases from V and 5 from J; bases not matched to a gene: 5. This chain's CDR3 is CASSQGDREDQPQHF. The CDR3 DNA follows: TGTGCCAGCAGCCAGGGGGACAGGGAGGATCAGCCCCAGCATTTT.

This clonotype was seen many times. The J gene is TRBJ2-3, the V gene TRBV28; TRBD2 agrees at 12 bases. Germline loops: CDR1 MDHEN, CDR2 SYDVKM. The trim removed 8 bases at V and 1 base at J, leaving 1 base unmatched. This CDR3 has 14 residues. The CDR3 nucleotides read TGTGCCAGCCTAGCGGGGGGGCGCACAGATACGCAGTATTTT. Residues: CASLAGGRTDTQYF.